This T cell receptor beta chain was sequenced for a study of blood T cell repertoires in COVID-19. Study as a whole: COVID-19 samples from acute and convalescent phases originated in the United States, Italy and Spain. The cDNA or gDNA used as material had been derived from T cells, B-cell-depleted T cells, or PBMCs.

As handled by the study authors: It was from reference gene primer amplification that nucleated cell counts were estimated. TCRdb keeps only in-frame clones here, not all; method: immunoSEQ multiplex PCR. Clone size and V and J calls were adopted from that table, with D and trimming inferred from the DNA. This table has 99,000 or so clones, around 76% appearing once. After removal of 7 bases from V and 6 bases from J, the junction contained 6 bases not matched to a gene. This CDR3 is 14 amino acids long. Germline values: CDR1 SGHNT, CDR2 YYREEE (reference sequence). Sequenced material: peripheral blood. This chain connects TRBV5-4 to TRBJ2-3, with 12 bases identical to TRBD1. The origin of this receptor is a woman between 65 and 79 years old with acute or convalescent COVID-19. For the CDR3, the DNA is TGTGCCAGCCGGCGGGACAGGGGGCGGGATACGCAGTATTTT. It is translated as CASRRDRGRDTQYF.